A single sample gave rise to the 11 T cell receptor beta chains below, sequenced in a study of blood T cell repertoires in COVID-19. Measured with immunoSEQ multiplex PCR; TCRdb has only the in-frame clones, and not every one. The table shows about half a million clones, with 75% to 90% occurring only once. Sequences were obtained from peripheral blood. These TCRs come from a human donor in a cohort sampled during active COVID-19.

The J gene is TRBJ2-3, the V gene TRBV10-3; 8 bases match TRBD2. With 10 bases clipped from V and 6 bases from J, the junction kept 3 bases outside the gene matches. In germline, CDR1 is ENHRY, CDR2 SYGVKD. There are 11 residues in the CDR3. The CDR3 DNA follows: TGTGCCACCGGGAGGGGGGATACGCAGTATTTT. Its translation: CATGRGDTQYF.

This chain connects TRBV5-6 to TRBJ2-1, with D possibly matching TRBD2 (5 bases). Trimming took 2 bases from V and 10 from J, leaving 10 bases between them. This CDR3 contains 12 residues. Per germline, CDR1 SGHDT and CDR2 YYEEEE. CDR3: CASSFSSREQFF. The CDR3 DNA reads as TGTGCCAGCAGCTTTTCTAGCAGGGAGCAGTTCTTC. The whole variable domain, remainder taken from reference TRBV5-6 and TRBJ2-1, is DAGVTQSPTHLIKTRGQQVTLRCSPKSGHDTVSWYQQALGQGPQFIFQYYEEEERQRGNFPDRFSGHQFPNYSSELNVNALLLGDSALYLCASSFSSREQFFGPGTRLTVL.

The chain is built from TRBV30 and TRBJ2-2, with a tentative D call TRBD2 (5 bases). Trimming took 0 bases from V and 7 from J, leaving 15 bases between them. Per the germline V gene, CDR1 is GTSNPN and CDR2 is SVGIG (reference sequence). CDR3 length: 15 amino acids. CDR3 sequence: CAWSVADLASGELFF. The DNA of the CDR3 is TGTGCCTGGAGTGTAGCGGATCTAGCAAGCGGGGAGCTGTTTTTT.

The rearrangement links TRBV28 to TRBJ1-6, with D perhaps TRBD1 (5 bases). The V and J ends lost 3 bases and 8 bases respectively, with 23 bases between them. The CDR3 extends over 18 amino acids. Germline CDR1 is MDHEN and CDR2 is SYDVKM. In nucleotides, the CDR3 is TGTGCCAGCAGTTTCCTCCGAACACTGGGACTCAGGGATTCACCCCTCCACTTT. This encodes CASSFLRTLGLRDSPLHF.

This chain joins TRBV28 and TRBJ1-1, with unresolved D. Deletions cut 3 bases from V and 4 bases from J, with 6 bases between. There are 12 residues in the CDR3. CDR1 is MDHEN and CDR2 is SYDVKM in the germline V gene. DNA of the CDR3: TGTGCCAGCAGTTTGAGGAGCACTGAAGCTTTCTTT. Protein: CASSLRSTEAFF.

The V call is TRBV29-1, the J call TRBJ1-2; 8 bases match TRBD1. Per the germline V gene, CDR1 is SQVTM and CDR2 is ANQGSEA. This CDR3 contains 13 residues. The V and J ends lost 4 bases and 2 bases, in that order; junction bases with no gene match: 3. The CDR3 loop is CSVVRGPNYGYTF. Written as DNA, the CDR3 is TGCAGCGTTGTCAGGGGGCCCAACTATGGCTACACCTTC.

This clone has just one count. The chain carries TRBV7-3 and TRBJ2-2, with TRBD2 as a possible D gene (6 bases). Germline assignment: CDR1 SGHTA and CDR2 FQGTGA. There are 13 residues in the CDR3. Trimming took 4 bases from V and 7 from J, leaving 10 bases between them. CDR3: CASSSAGNGELFF. CDR3 in DNA: TGTGCCAGCAGCTCCGCGGGGAACGGGGAGCTGTTTTTT.

The chain recombines TRBV7-3 with TRBJ2-2, with unresolved D. Trimming left V 5 bases short and J 8 bases short, with 9 bases between. The CDR3 contains 12 residues. CDR1 and CDR2 (germline): SGHTA, FQGTGA. CDR3 bases: TGTGCCAGCAGCATGCATGAGGGGGAGCTGTTTTTT. Protein sequence: CASSMHEGELFF.

The chain combines TRBV30 with TRBJ1-4; TRBD1 matches 7 bases. V lost 3 bases, J lost 3 bases, and 4 bases stayed unmatched. The CDR3 is made up of 14 amino acids. Per the germline V gene, CDR1 is GTSNPN and CDR2 is SVGIG (reference sequence). In DNA form, the CDR3 reads TGTGCCTGGAGCACCGGGACAGCTAATGAAAAACTGTTTTTT. It is translated as CAWSTGTANEKLFF. The full variable domain, its missing parts supplied by reference TRBV30 and TRBJ1-4, is SQTIHQWPATLVQPVGSPLSLECTVEGTSNPNLYWYRQAAGRGLQLLFYSVGIGQISSEVPQNLSASRPQDRQFILSSKKLLLSDSGFYLCAWSTGTANEKLFFGSGTQLSVL.

V is TRBV5-1 and J is TRBJ1-2; D remains ambiguous. This CDR3 region has 13 residues. The V end was cut by 0 bases, the J end by 5 bases, with 8 bases between. Germline V CDR1 and CDR2: SGHRS, YFSETQ. The CDR3 DNA reads TGCGCCAGCAGCTTGGATGGGGAGTATGGCTACACCTTC. Translated: CASSLDGEYGYTF. Drawing the rest from reference TRBV5-1 and TRBJ1-2, the complete variable domain is KAGVTQTPRYLIKTRGQQVTLSCSPISGHRSVSWYQQTPGQGLQFLFEYFSETQRNKGNFPGRFSGRQFSNSRSEMNVSTLELGDSALYLCASSLDGEYGYTFGSGTRLTVV.

The sample holds one count of this clone. V usage is TRBV4-1 and J usage is TRBJ2-2; 10 bases match TRBD1. The CDR3 runs 17 residues. V was clipped by 0 bases and J by 4 bases; unmatched bases: 5. Germline V gene sequence: CDR1 MGHRA, CDR2 YSYEKL. The CDR3 loop is CASSQDTTGGSTGELFF. CDR3 DNA: TGCGCCAGCAGCCAAGATACGACAGGGGGCAGCACCGGGGAGCTGTTTTTT.